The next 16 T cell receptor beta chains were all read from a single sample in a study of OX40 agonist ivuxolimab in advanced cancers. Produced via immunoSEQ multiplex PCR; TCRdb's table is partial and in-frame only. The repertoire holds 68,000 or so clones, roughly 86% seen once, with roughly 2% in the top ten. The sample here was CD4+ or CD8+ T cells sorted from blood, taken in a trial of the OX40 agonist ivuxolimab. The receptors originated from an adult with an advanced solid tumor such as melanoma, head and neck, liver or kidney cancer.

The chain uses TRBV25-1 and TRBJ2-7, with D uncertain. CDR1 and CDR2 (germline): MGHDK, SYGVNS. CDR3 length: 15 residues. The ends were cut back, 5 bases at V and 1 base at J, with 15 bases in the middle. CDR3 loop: CASSPANQGSYEQYF. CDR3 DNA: TGTGCCAGCAGTCCAGCCAACCAAGGATCCTACGAGCAGTACTTC.

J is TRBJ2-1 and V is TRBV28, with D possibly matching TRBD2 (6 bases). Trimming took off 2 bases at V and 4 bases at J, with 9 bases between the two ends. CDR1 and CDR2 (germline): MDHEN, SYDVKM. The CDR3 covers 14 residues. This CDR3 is CASSLAGLYNEQFF. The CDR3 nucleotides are TGTGCCAGCAGTTTAGCGGGATTATACAATGAGCAGTTCTTC. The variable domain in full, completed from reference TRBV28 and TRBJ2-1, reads DVKVTQSSRYLVKRTGEKVFLECVQDMDHENMFWYRQDPGLGLRLIYFSYDVKMKEKGDIPEGYSVSREKKERFSLILESASTNQTSMYLCASSLAGLYNEQFFGPGTRLTVL.

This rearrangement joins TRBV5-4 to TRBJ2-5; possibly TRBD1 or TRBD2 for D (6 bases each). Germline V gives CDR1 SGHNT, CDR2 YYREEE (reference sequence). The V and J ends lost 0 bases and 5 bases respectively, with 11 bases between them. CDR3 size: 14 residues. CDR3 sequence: CASSLGRGRETQYF. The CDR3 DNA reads TGTGCCAGCAGCTTGGGGAGGGGGAGGGAGACCCAGTACTTC.

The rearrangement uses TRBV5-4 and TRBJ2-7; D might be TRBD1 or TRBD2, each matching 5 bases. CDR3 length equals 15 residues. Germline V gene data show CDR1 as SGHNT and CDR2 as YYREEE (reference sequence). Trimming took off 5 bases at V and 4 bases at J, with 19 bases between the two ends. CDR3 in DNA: TGTGCCAGCAGTTCCCCCATCGGGGCGAGGTACGAGCAGTACTTC. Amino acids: CASSSPIGARYEQYF.

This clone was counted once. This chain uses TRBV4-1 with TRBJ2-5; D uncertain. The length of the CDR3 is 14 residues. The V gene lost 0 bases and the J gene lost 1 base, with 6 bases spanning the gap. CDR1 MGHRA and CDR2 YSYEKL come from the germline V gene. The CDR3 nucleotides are TGCGCCAGCAGCCAAGATTGGGGCCAAGAGACCCAGTACTTC. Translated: CASSQDWGQETQYF.

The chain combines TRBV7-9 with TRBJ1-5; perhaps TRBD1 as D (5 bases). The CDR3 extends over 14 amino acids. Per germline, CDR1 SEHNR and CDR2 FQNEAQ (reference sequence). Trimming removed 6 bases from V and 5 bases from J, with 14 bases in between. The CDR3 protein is CASSPDTHYQPQHF. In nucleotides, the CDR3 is TGTGCCAGCAGTCCGGACACTCACTATCAGCCCCAGCATTTT. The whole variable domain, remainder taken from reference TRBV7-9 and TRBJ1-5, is DTGVSQNPRHKITKRGQNVTFRCDPISEHNRLYWYRQTLGQGPEFLTYFQNEAQLEKSRLLSDRFSAERPKGSFSTLEIQRTEQGDSAMYLCASSPDTHYQPQHFGDGTRLSIL.

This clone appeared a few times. CDR3 region: CASSLVGPPTDTQYF. The CDR3 region has the DNA TGCGCCAGCAGCTTGGTGGGCCCCCCCACAGATACGCAGTATTTT. The chain links TRBV5-1 to TRBJ2-3; D ambiguous. Trimming stripped 0 bases from V and 2 bases from J, with 10 bases between. The CDR3 spans 15 residues. Germline CDR1 SGHRS, CDR2 YFSETQ.

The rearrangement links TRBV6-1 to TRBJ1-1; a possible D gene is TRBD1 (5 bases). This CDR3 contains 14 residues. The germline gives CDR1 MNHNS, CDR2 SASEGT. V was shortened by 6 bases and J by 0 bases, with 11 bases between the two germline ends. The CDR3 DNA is TGTGCCAGCAGCCAACGACAGTTGAACACTGAAGCTTTCTTT. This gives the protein CASSQRQLNTEAFF.

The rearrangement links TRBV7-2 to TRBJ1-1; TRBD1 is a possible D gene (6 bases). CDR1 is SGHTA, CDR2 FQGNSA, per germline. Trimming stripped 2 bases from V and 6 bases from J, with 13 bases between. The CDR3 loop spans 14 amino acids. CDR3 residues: CASSLLGGGSEAFF. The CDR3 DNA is TGTGCCAGCAGCTTATTGGGAGGGGGGTCTGAAGCTTTCTTT.

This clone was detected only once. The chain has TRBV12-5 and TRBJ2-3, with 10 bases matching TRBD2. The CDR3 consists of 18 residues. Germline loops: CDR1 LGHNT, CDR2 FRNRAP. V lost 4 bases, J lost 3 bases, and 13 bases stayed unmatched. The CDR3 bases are TGTGCTAGTGGTTCCACTCAGAAAGCGGGGGGGACAACAGATACGCAGTATTTT. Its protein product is CASGSTQKAGGTTDTQYF.

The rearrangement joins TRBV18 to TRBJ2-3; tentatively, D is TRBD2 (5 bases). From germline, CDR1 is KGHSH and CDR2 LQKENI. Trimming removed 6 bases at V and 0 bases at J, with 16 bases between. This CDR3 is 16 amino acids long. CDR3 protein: CASSGPGFPSTDTQYF. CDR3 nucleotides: TGTGCCAGCTCCGGCCCGGGGTTTCCTAGCACAGATACGCAGTATTTT.

The CDR3 reads CASSLVSGREGEQFF. CDR3 DNA: TGTGCCAGCAGCTTAGTTAGCGGGAGGGAAGGGGAGCAGTTCTTC. V gene TRBV11-3 combines with J gene TRBJ2-1; TRBD2 matches at 11 bases. CDR1 is SGHNT, CDR2 YENEEA, per germline. The CDR3 covers 15 residues. The trim removed 1 base at V and 10 bases at J, leaving 6 bases unmatched.

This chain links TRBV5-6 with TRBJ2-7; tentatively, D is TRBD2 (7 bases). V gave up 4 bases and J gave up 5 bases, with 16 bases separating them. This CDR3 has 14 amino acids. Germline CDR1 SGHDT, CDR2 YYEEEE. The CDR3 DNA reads TGTGCCAGCAGCGGAGGGGGGGCCAAGGACGAGCAGTACTTC. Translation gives CASSGGGAKDEQYF.

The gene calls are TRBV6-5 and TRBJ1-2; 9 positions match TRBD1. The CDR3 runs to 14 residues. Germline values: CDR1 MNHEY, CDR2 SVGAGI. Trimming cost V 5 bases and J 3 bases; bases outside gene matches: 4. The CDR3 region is CASSNRGRDYGYTF. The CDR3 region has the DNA TGTGCCAGCAGTAACAGGGGGCGCGACTATGGCTACACCTTC.

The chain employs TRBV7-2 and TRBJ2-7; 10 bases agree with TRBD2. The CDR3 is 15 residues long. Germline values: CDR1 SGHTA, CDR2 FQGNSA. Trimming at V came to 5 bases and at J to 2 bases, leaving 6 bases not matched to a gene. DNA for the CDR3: TGTGCCAGCAGCCGTACTAGCGGGGACGCCTACGAGCAGTACTTC. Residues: CASSRTSGDAYEQYF.

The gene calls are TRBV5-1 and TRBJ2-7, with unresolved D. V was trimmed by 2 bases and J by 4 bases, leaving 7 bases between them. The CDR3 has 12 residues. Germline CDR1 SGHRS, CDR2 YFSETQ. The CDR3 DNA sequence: TGCGCCAGCAGCTTTAATGCTTACGAGCAGTACTTC. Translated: CASSFNAYEQYF.